This TCR beta chain was observed in a study of persistence of HIV-infected CD4 T cells. Lysates of CMV-infected fibroblasts at 10 ug/mL stimulated these cells. CD40L/CD69 double-negative CD45RO-high memory CD4+ T cells were collected. CD4+ T cell counts exceeded 400 cells/uL; CMV serology was positive. CD8+ T cells were removed from PBMCs prior to stimulation. Germline V CDR1 and CDR2: WNHNN, SYGVQD (reference sequence). V shed 9 bases and J 9 bases; nucleotides not matched to a gene: 7. There are 12 residues in the CDR3. Study-wide findings and caveats: Antigen-responding cells were enriched for degenerate expanded CDR3beta sequences.

This was the immunoSEQ version 4 assay in survey mode. Each sample used up to 1 ug genomic DNA diluted to around 9.5 ng/uL. Generated by immunoSEQ multiplex PCR, the TCRdb table keeps only in-frame clones and is missing some. The table has approximately 31,000 clones, around 80% seen once. Concerning this clone: The antigen remains undetermined.

The source material was CD4+ T cells sorted from PBMCs after roughly 17-hour stimulation, sampled from a patient who received antiretroviral therapy. The chain carries TRBV10-1 and TRBJ1-5; TRBD1 matches at 8 bases. This clonotype was obtained from an adult woman with HIV who was CMV-seropositive. CDR3 region: CARTGVRGPQHF. As DNA, the CDR3 is TGCGCCAGGACAGGGGTGAGGGGGCCCCAGCATTTT.